The sequence of this T cell receptor beta chain was determined in a study of OX40 agonist ivuxolimab in advanced cancers. Clones were sequenced by immunoSEQ multiplex PCR, and TCRdb holds only the in-frame ones, with some missing. The data hold approximately 130,000 clones, with just over 90% observed a single time. The ends lost 5 bases at V and 2 bases at J; junction bases unmatched: 3. CDR3 length equals 14 residues. Germline V gene data show CDR1 as MGHDK and CDR2 as SYGVNS. This sample comprised CD4+ or CD8+ T cells sorted from blood, obtained in a trial of the OX40 agonist ivuxolimab. This chain joins TRBV25-1 and TRBJ2-7; 10 positions match TRBD1. The TCR sequence derives from an adult with an advanced solid tumor such as melanoma, head and neck, liver or kidney cancer. Here the CDR3 reads CASSTGTGAYEQYF. CDR3 sequence (DNA): TGTGCCAGCAGTACCGGGACAGGGGCCTACGAGCAGTACTTC.